A single T cell receptor (beta chain) is shown here with its context. Per the study methods: The authors estimated nucleated cell counts from reference gene primer amplification. The method was immunoSEQ multiplex PCR; TCRdb's version includes in-frame clones alone and lacks a portion of them. That table is the source of V, J and clone size, and D and trimming were worked out from the DNA. The top ten clones hold approximately 1.5% of a sample with about 110,000 clones, approximately 84% of them seen once. This entry is derived from a study of blood T cell repertoires in COVID-19. For the study at large: Both acute and convalescent COVID-19 samples were obtained from the United States, Italy and Spain. T cells, B-cell-depleted T cells, or PBMCs supplied cDNA or gDNA.

The V and J ends lost 5 bases and 4 bases respectively, with 11 bases between them. This CDR3 has 13 amino acids. Germline CDR1 reads KGHSH; CDR2 reads LQKENI. This chain uses TRBV18 with TRBJ2-5; possibly TRBD2 for D (5 bases). Sequences were obtained from peripheral blood. The TCR originated in a man aged 35 to 55 with acute or convalescent COVID-19. The CDR3 reads CASSSGSGETQYF. The CDR3 coding sequence is TGTGCCAGCTCATCGGGGAGTGGAGAGACCCAGTACTTC.